This is a list of T cell receptor beta chains from one sample in a study of blood T cell repertoires in COVID-19. Measured with immunoSEQ multiplex PCR; TCRdb has only the in-frame clones, and not every one. The sample holds some 320,000 clones, 90% seen once. Sequencing used PBMCs or T cells enriched from blood (not recorded which). These receptors came from a woman between 25 and 40 years old who had been exposed to COVID-19. CDR3s include the opening cysteine and the closing phenylalanine or tryptophan. A D gene is named only where the DNA matches it firmly. The size field is filled for only some rows; it gives once, few, many or a size class.

D | J | size | V | CDR3 | DNA
TRBD2 | TRBJ2-5 | - | TRBV3-1/TRBV3-2 | CASSPRLAGGRETQYF | TGTGCCAGCAGCCCCAGACTAGCGGGGGGGCGAGAGACCCAGTACTTC
TRBD1 | TRBJ1-1 | - | TRBV7-3 | CASSIQGEGTEAFF | TGTGCCAGCAGCATACAGGGGGAAGGCACTGAAGCTTTCTTT
- | TRBJ1-6 | few | TRBV3-1/TRBV3-2 | CASSRGAFFPLHF | TGTGCCAGCAGCCGCGGGGCTTTTTTTCCCCTCCACTTT
TRBD1 | TRBJ1-4 | - | TRBV28 | CASRDRGFREKLFF | TGTGCCAGCAGGGACAGGGGATTTAGAGAAAAACTGTTTTTT
TRBD1 | TRBJ1-2 | - | TRBV28 | CASSVRDRVLSYGYTF | TGTGCCAGCAGTGTCCGGGACAGGGTATTATCGTATGGCTACACCTTC
TRBD1 | TRBJ1-2 | - | TRBV19 | CASSAQGFGYTF | TGTGCCAGTAGTGCACAGGGGTTTGGCTACACCTTC
- | TRBJ1-1 | - | TRBV4-3 | CASREAGVSQAFF | TGCGCCAGCCGGGAAGCGGGGGTGAGCCAAGCTTTCTTT
- | TRBJ1-2 | - | TRBV5-1 | CASSLGLAGADYGYTF | TGCGCCAGCAGCTTGGGGCTGGCAGGGGCTGACTATGGCTACACCTTC
TRBD1 | TRBJ1-2 | - | TRBV2 | CASSGDRVFGYTF | TGTGCCAGCAGTGGAGACAGGGTCTTCGGCTACACCTTC
TRBD1 | TRBJ1-2 | - | TRBV18 | CASSPGTGEAGGYTF | TGTGCCAGCTCACCAGGGACAGGGGAAGCCGGCGGCTACACCTTC
- | TRBJ1-2 | - | TRBV18 | CASSPNPGPAYGYTF | TGTGCCAGCTCACCAAACCCCGGTCCCGCCTATGGCTACACCTTC
TRBD1 | TRBJ1-2 | - | TRBV6-5 | CASSYSTGGGYGYTF | TGTGCCAGCAGTTACTCGACAGGGGGCGGCTATGGCTACACCTTC
TRBD1 | TRBJ1-2 | - | TRBV5-1 | CASSPGTASYGYTF | TGCGCCAGCAGCCCCGGGACAGCGAGCTATGGCTACACCTTC
- | TRBJ1-6 | - | TRBV5-1 | CASSLVGGESPLHF | TGCGCCAGCAGCTTGGTGGGGGGAGAATCACCCCTCCACTTT
- | TRBJ2-1 | - | TRBV10-2 | CASGGSDEQFF | TGCGCCAGTGGCGGGTCGGATGAGCAGTTCTTC
- | TRBJ2-5 | once | TRBV7-2 | CASSLSGETQYF | TGTGCCAGCAGCTTAAGCGGGGAGACCCAGTACTTC
- | TRBJ1-2 | - | TRBV29-1 | CSVWGLEREDYGYTF | -
- | TRBJ1-1 | - | TRBV7-3 | CASSSTLNTEAFF | TGTGCCAGCAGCTCTACCTTGAACACTGAAGCTTTCTTT
- | TRBJ2-5 | - | TRBV19 | CASSIGGTLKETQYF | TGTGCCAGTAGTATAGGGGGGACATTAAAAGAGACCCAGTACTTC
- | TRBJ1-5 | - | TRBV6-4 | CASRIREGSNQPQHF | TGTGCCAGCAGAATCAGGGAGGGTAGCAATCAGCCCCAGCATTTT
TRBD1 | TRBJ1-2 | - | TRBV5-4 | CASSIRQGTYGYTF | TGTGCCAGCAGCATCCGACAGGGAACCTATGGCTACACCTTC
TRBD1 | TRBJ1-2 | - | TRBV5-1 | CASSFDRVGGYTF | TGCGCCAGCAGCTTCGACAGGGTGGGTGGCTACACCTTC
TRBD1 | TRBJ1-1 | - | TRBV7-7 | CASSPGGTGGWNTEAFF | TGTGCCAGCAGCCCAGGGGGGACAGGGGGATGGAACACTGAAGCTTTCTTT
- | TRBJ1-2 | few | TRBV7-8 | CASSLDQGSTF | TGTGCCAGCAGCTTAGATCAGGGGTCTACCTTC
TRBD1 | TRBJ1-1 | - | TRBV7-9 | CAGEGQVGTEAFF | TGTGCCGGAGAAGGACAGGTGGGAACTGAAGCTTTCTTT
- | TRBJ1-6 | few | TRBV6-5 | CASSLTGGNSPLHF | TGTGCCAGCTCTCTTACGGGGGGTAATTCACCCCTCCACTTT
- | TRBJ1-2 | - | TRBV12-3/TRBV12-4 | CASLNRVGYGYTF | TGTGCCAGCTTGAACAGGGTGGGCTATGGCTACACCTTC
- | TRBJ1-6 | - | TRBV19 | CATRGELYNSPLHF | TGTGCCACCCGCGGAGAATTATATAATTCACCCCTCCACTTT
TRBD1 | TRBJ2-5 | - | TRBV19 | CASSPGQGRDETQYF | TGTGCCAGTAGTCCAGGACAGGGGCGGGACGAGACCCAGTACTTC
TRBD1 | TRBJ1-4 | - | TRBV18 | CASSPGQDEKLFF | TGTGCCAGCTCGCCCGGACAGGATGAAAAACTGTTTTTT
- | TRBJ1-3 | few | TRBV3-1/TRBV3-2 | CASSPIPRYRAKGNTIYF | TGTGCCAGCAGCCCCATTCCCCGGTACAGGGCGAAAGGAAACACCATATATTTT
- | TRBJ2-3 | - | TRBV5-4 | CASSRSTDTQYF | TGTGCCAGCAGCCGTAGTACGGATACGCAGTATTTT
- | TRBJ1-2 | once | TRBV4-2 | CASSQAGAGKYGYTF | TGTGCCAGCAGCCAAGCAGGGGCCGGGAAATATGGCTACACCTTC
- | TRBJ1-5 | - | TRBV6-5 | CASSYKTGNQPQHF | TGTGCCAGCAGTTATAAGACAGGCAATCAGCCCCAGCATTTT
TRBD2 | TRBJ2-1 | - | TRBV4-1 | CASSLPGGGIDNEQFF | TGCGCCAGCAGCCTACCCGGGGGGGGCATTGACAATGAGCAGTTCTTC
- | TRBJ1-2 | few | TRBV27 | CASSLDHGAGGYTF | TGTGCCAGCAGTCTGGACCACGGGGCGGGAGGCTACACCTTC
- | TRBJ2-5 | - | TRBV11-2 | CASSLEVRETQYF | TGTGCCAGCAGCTTAGAGGTCAGAGAGACCCAGTACTTC
- | TRBJ1-1 | - | TRBV28 | CASSFDRRGLMNTEAFF | TGTGCCAGCAGTTTCGACAGGCGGGGGTTGATGAACACTGAAGCTTTCTTT
TRBD1 | TRBJ1-6 | - | TRBV5-4 | CASSLARGDSPLHF | TGTGCCAGCAGCTTGGCCAGGGGGGATTCACCCCTCCACTTT
TRBD1 | TRBJ1-2 | - | TRBV13 | CASSPIRTGPYGYTF | TGTGCCAGCAGCCCAATAAGGACAGGCCCGTATGGCTACACCTTC
- | TRBJ2-7 | - | TRBV5-4 | CASSSGSGEQYF | TGTGCCAGCAGCTCCGGGTCTGGCGAGCAGTACTTC
- | TRBJ1-4 | - | TRBV19 | CASSMSRVRNEKLFF | TGTGCCAGTAGTATGAGCAGGGTGAGGAATGAAAAACTGTTTTTT
TRBD1 | TRBJ1-1 | - | TRBV5-1 | CASSIDRGQPLAFF | TGCGCCAGCAGCATTGACAGGGGGCAACCATTGGCTTTCTTT
TRBD1 | TRBJ2-4 | - | TRBV7-9 | CASSTDRGGIQYF | TGTGCCAGCAGCACCGACAGGGGCGGCATTCAGTACTTC
- | TRBJ2-7 | - | TRBV21-1 | CASSEAGGGTYEQYF | TGTGCCAGCAGCGAAGCGGGAGGCGGCACCTACGAGCAGTACTTC
TRBD2 | TRBJ2-6 | once | TRBV27 | CASSFLAGELSGANVLTF | TGTGCCAGCAGTTTTCTAGCGGGGGAACTCTCTGGGGCCAACGTCCTGACTTTC
- | TRBJ1-5 | - | TRBV30 | CAWSVEGGRRPQHF | TGTGCCTGGAGTGTTGAGGGCGGAAGGAGGCCCCAGCATTTT
- | TRBJ2-7 | few | TRBV4-1 | CASSHIATRPYEQYF | TGCGCCAGCAGCCATATCGCGACTCGTCCCTACGAGCAGTACTTC
- | TRBJ2-4 | - | TRBV2 | CASLPREAKNIQYF | TGTGCCAGCTTACCCAGGGAAGCCAAAAACATTCAGTACTTC
TRBD2 | TRBJ2-5 | - | TRBV5-1 | CASSVSGGGQETQYF | TGCGCCAGCAGCGTCAGCGGGGGAGGACAAGAGACCCAGTACTTC
TRBD2 | TRBJ2-3 | - | TRBV30 | CAWGTSGDTDTQYF | TGTGCCTGGGGTACTAGCGGGGACACAGATACGCAGTATTTT
- | TRBJ1-6 | - | TRBV6-5 | CASSYSGGSTSPLHF | TGTGCCAGCAGTTACTCCGGGGGTAGTACTTCACCCCTCCACTTT
- | TRBJ2-7 | - | TRBV5-1 | CASSFEGFYEQYF | TGCGCCAGCAGCTTTGAGGGTTTCTACGAGCAGTACTTC
- | TRBJ1-6 | - | TRBV28 | CASSLFVHEDSPLHF | TGTGCCAGCAGTTTATTCGTCCACGAGGATTCACCCCTCCACTTT
- | TRBJ1-5 | - | TRBV10-3 | CAISATGRPQHF | TGTGCCATCAGTGCTACAGGGCGGCCCCAGCATTTT
- | TRBJ1-2 | - | TRBV3-1/TRBV3-2 | CASAEGNYGYTF | TGTGCCAGCGCTGAGGGAAACTATGGCTACACCTTC
TRBD1 | TRBJ1-2 | - | TRBV15 | CATSRGRDRGHNGYTF | TGTGCCACCAGCAGAGGCCGGGACAGGGGGCATAATGGCTACACCTTC
- | TRBJ2-6 | - | TRBV5-6 | CASSLQLVRATGANVLTF | TGTGCCAGCAGCTTGCAACTAGTGCGGGCTACTGGGGCCAACGTCCTGACTTTC
- | TRBJ2-5 | - | TRBV20-1 | CSASRGGGGQETQYF | TGCAGTGCTAGTAGAGGGGGTGGGGGACAAGAGACCCAGTACTTC